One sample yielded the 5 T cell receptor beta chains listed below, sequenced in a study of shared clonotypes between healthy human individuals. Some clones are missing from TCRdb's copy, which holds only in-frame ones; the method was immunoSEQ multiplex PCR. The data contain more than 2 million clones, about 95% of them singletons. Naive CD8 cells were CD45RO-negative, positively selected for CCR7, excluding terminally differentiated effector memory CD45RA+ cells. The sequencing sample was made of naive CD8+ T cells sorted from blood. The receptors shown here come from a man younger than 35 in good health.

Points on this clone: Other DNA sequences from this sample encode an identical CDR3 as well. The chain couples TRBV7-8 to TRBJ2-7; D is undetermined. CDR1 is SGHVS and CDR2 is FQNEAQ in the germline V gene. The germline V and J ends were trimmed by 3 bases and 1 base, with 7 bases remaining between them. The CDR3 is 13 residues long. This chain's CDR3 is CASSFRASYEQYF. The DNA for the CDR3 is TGTGCCAGCAGCTTTAGGGCGTCCTACGAGCAGTACTTC. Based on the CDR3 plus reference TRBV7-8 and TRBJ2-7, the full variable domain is GAGVSQSPRYKVAKRGQDVALRCDPISGHVSLFWYQQALGQGPEFLTYFQNEAQLDKSGLPSDRFFAERPEGSVSTLKIQRTQQEDSAVYLCASSFRASYEQYFGPGTRLTVT.

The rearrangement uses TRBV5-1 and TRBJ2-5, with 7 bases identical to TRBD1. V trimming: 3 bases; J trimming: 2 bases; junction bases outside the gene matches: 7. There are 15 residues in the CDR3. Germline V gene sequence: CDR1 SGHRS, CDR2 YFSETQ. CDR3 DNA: TGCGCCAGCAGCTATTCGGGACAGCGACAAGAGACCCAGTACTTC. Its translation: CASSYSGQRQETQYF.

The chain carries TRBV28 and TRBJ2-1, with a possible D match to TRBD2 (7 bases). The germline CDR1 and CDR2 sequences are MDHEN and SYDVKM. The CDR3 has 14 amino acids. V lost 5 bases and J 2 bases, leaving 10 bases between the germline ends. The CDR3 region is CASSGGATYNEQFF. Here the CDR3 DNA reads TGTGCCAGCAGTGGGGGGGCGACCTACAATGAGCAGTTCTTC.

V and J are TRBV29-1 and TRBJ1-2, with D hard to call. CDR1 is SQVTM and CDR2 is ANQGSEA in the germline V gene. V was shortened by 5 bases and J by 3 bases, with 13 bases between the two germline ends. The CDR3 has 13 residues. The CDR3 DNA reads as TGCAGCGTTCTGGCTGGGATAGACTATGGCTACACCTTC. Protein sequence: CSVLAGIDYGYTF.

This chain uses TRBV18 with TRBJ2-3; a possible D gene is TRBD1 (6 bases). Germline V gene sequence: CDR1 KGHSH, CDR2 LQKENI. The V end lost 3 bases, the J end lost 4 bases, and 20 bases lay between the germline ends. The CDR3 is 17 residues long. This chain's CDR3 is CASSPPPGELSSDTQYF. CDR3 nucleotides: TGTGCCAGCTCACCCCCCCCAGGGGAGTTAAGTTCAGATACGCAGTATTTT.